This TCR beta chain was profiled in a study of cytomegalovirus exposure and HLA in healthy donors. This clone was detected only a few times. Vbeta (60) and Jbeta (13) primers were used in the PCR. Using immunoSEQ multiplex PCR, the repertoire was profiled, and TCRdb retains in-frame clones only, with some absent. This table holds under 200,000 clones, more than 65% found once. In germline, CDR1 is ENHRY, CDR2 SYGVKD. Trimming took off 6 bases at V and 1 base at J, with 15 bases between the two ends. The CDR3 is 15 residues long. This clonotype was sampled from a woman aged 40-49 years in good health and CMV-seropositive. The sample consisted of PBMCs. V is TRBV10-3 and J is TRBJ1-1; no clear D. The CDR3 reads CAIRAPLGENTEAFF. Written as DNA, the CDR3 is TGTGCCATCAGAGCTCCGCTCGGGGAGAACACTGAAGCTTTCTTT.